This entry lists 18 T cell receptor beta chains sequenced from one sample in a study of molecular identifiers for immune sequencing clone quantification. A single record per CDR3 protein comes from TCRdb applying MiXCR to the PCR reads. The sample gives 550,000 to 750,000 distinct CDR3 sequences, 15% to 20% of which show up once; 0.85% to 0.9% is in the top ten. Sequencing was done on a sample of naive CD8+ T cells from blood, with Jurkat cell RNA spiked in. Subset of the sample: FACS-sorted CD8+CD4-CCR7+CD45RA+ naive T cells. These receptors were taken from a human donor in good health. Some libraries in this study had Jurkat cell RNA spiked in.

This clonotype occurred a few times. This may arise from a read error, as a much more abundant clone is one base away. V and J are TRBV18 and TRBJ2-5, with D perhaps TRBD2 (6 bases). The CDR3 is 15 residues long. The V gene's germline CDR1 is KGHSH and CDR2 LQKENI. CDR3 in amino acids: CAGSPRERMVETQYF. CDR3 coding DNA: TGTGCCGGCTCACCCCGGGAGCGGATGGTAGAGACCCAGTACTTC.

Concerning this clonotype: A much larger clone sits a single nucleotide away, making a read error possible. This chain connects TRBV7-2 to TRBJ2-5, with D maybe TRBD2 (6 bases). Looked up from germline, CDR1 is SGHTA and CDR2 is FQGNSA. The CDR3 has 15 amino acids. CDR3 protein: CASSLLEGHQETQDF. The CDR3 DNA reads as TGTGCCAGCAGCTTGTTGGAGGGGCACCAAGAGACCCAGGACTTC. Full variable domain (missing parts from reference TRBV7-2 and TRBJ2-5): GAGVSQSPSNKVTEKGKDVELRCDPISGHTALYWYRQSLGQGLEFLIYFQGNSAPDKSGLPSDRFSAERTGGSVSTLTIQRTQQEDSAVYLCASSLLEGHQETQDFGPGTRLLVL.

Regarding this clonotype: Mismatch with germline at one junction end may stem from a read error. The chain joins TRBV7-9 to TRBJ2-1; TRBD2 aligns across 10 bases. CDR3 length equals 17 residues. Germline CDR1 is SEHNR and CDR2 is FQNEAQ (reference sequence). The CDR3 is CASSSTTSGPSYHEQFF. The CDR3 coding sequence is TGTGCCAGCAGCTCTACGACTAGCGGGCCCTCCTACCATGAGCAGTTCTTC.

This clonotype was recorded many times. The chain joins TRBV7-9 to TRBJ1-1, with D perhaps matching TRBD1 (6 bases). Germline loops: CDR1 SEHNR, CDR2 FQNEAQ (reference sequence). The CDR3 spans 13 residues. V was pared by 4 bases and J by 8 bases, with 14 bases between. The CDR3 nucleotides are TGTGCCAGCAGCTCGTCAGGGGCGCCGGAAGCTTTCTTT. The encoded protein is CASSSSGAPEAFF.

This clonotype was seen repeatedly, ten times or more. The rearrangement joins TRBV12-3 or TRBV12-4 to TRBJ1-4, with a possible D match to TRBD1 (6 bases). The V end lost 6 bases, the J end lost 6 bases, and 17 bases lay between the germline ends. There are 15 residues in the CDR3. DNA for the CDR3: TGTGCCAGCAGATTGGCGGTGGCAGGGGATGAAAAACTGTTTTTT. Its protein product is CASRLAVAGDEKLFF.

This clonotype was counted a few times. The chain combines TRBV5-6 with TRBJ2-2; no definite D call. V gave up 0 bases and J gave up 6 bases, with 12 bases separating them. Germline V CDR1 and CDR2: SGHDT, YYEEEE. The CDR3 is 15 amino acids. CDR3 protein: CASSLDQMFSGELFF. In nucleotides, the CDR3 is TGTGCCAGCAGCTTGGACCAAATGTTTTCCGGGGAGCTGTTTTTT.

To note about this clonotype: This may be a read error, as it is one base from a much larger clone. The chain combines TRBV15 with TRBJ1-1; D is ambiguous. This CDR3 contains 13 residues. Trimming removed 1 base at V and 6 bases at J, with 9 bases between. Germline V gene data show CDR1 as LNHNV and CDR2 as YYDKDF (reference sequence). The CDR3 sequence is CATSRAGYSEAFF. The CDR3 DNA reads TGTGCCACCAGCAGAGCTGGTTACTCTGAAGCTTTCTTT.

This clonotype was recorded at least ten times. V usage is TRBV6-2 or TRBV6-3 and J usage is TRBJ2-1, with TRBD2 matching 9 bases. The CDR3 length is 21 residues. In germline, CDR1 is MNHEY, CDR2 SVGEGT. Unmatched junction bases numbered 31, after V lost 7 bases and J lost 9 bases. The DNA for the CDR3 is TGTGCCAGCACCCCACCTGGGGCTAGCGGGGAAAATATTACCCCTGGCGGTGAGCAGTTCTTC. Residues: CASTPPGASGENITPGGEQFF.

Concerning this clonotype: Just one base apart from a much larger clone, this may be a read error. The J gene is TRBJ1-1, the V gene TRBV5-1; D ambiguous. This CDR3 has 16 amino acids. The V and J ends lost 0 bases and 0 bases respectively, with 12 bases between them. CDR1 and CDR2 (germline): SGHRS, YFSETQ. CDR3 sequence reads: CASSLGERILNTEAFF. The CDR3 bases are TGCGCCAGCAGCTTGGGTGAGAGAATTTTGAACACTGAAGCTTTCTTT. The full variable domain, its missing parts supplied by reference TRBV5-1 and TRBJ1-1, is KAGVTQTPRYLIKTRGQQVTLSCSPISGHRSVSWYQQTPGQGLQFLFEYFSETQRNKGNFPGRFSGRQFSNSRSEMNVSTLELGDSALYLCASSLGERILNTEAFFGQGTRLTVV.

At least ten counts were recorded for this clonotype. The chain carries TRBV5-6 and TRBJ1-2; D is possibly TRBD1 (6 bases). The germline CDR1 and CDR2 sequences are SGHDT and YYEEEE. V was clipped by 7 bases and J by 4 bases, with 14 bases between them. The CDR3 contains 13 residues. DNA for the CDR3: TGTGCCAGCTCGGGGGCTCGGGCCTATGGCTACACCTTC. It yields the protein CASSGARAYGYTF.

This clonotype has at least ten counts. The chain recombines TRBV6-5 with TRBJ1-1, with a possible D match to TRBD1 (6 bases). Trimming took off 0 bases at V and 10 bases at J, with 12 bases between the two ends. From germline, CDR1 is MNHEY and CDR2 SVGAGI. CDR3 size: 13 residues. The CDR3 nucleotides are TGTGCCAGCAGTTACTCGACAGGCCTCCTAGCTTTCTTT. Its translation: CASSYSTGLLAFF.

This clonotype was detected many times. The rearrangement links TRBV7-2 to TRBJ2-1, with D perhaps TRBD1 or TRBD2 (5 bases each). This CDR3 is 17 amino acids long. Trimming took 5 bases from V and 0 from J, leaving 17 bases between them. Germline CDR1 is SGHTA and CDR2 is FQGNSA. The CDR3 nucleotides are TGTGCCAGCAGCGCAAGCTTTGGGGGTCCCTCCTACAATGAGCAGTTCTTC. It codes for CASSASFGGPSYNEQFF.

V gene TRBV27 combines with J gene TRBJ1-5; no definite D call. Between the trimmed V and J ends, which lost 5 bases and 3 bases, there was a span of 14 bases. Germline lookup yields CDR1 MNHEY and CDR2 SMNVEV (reference sequence). The CDR3 length is 15 residues. The CDR3 region has the DNA TGTGCCAGCAGTCACCCCGGCCAACTCAATCAGCCCCAGCATTTT. This sequence encodes CASSHPGQLNQPQHF.

The sample holds many counts of this clonotype. The chain joins TRBV20-1 to TRBJ2-1; TRBD2 matches 11 bases. There are 15 residues in the CDR3. Losses at the gene ends were 0 bases for V and 5 bases for J; bases not matched to a gene: 3. Germline-derived CDR1 and CDR2 are DFQATT and SNEGSKA (reference sequence). CDR3 sequence reads: CSARDLGLADNEQFF. CDR3 nucleotide sequence: TGCAGTGCTAGAGACCTGGGACTAGCGGACAATGAGCAGTTCTTC.

This clonotype was counted once. This chain joins TRBV7-9 and TRBJ1-2, with 7 nucleotides matching TRBD1. In germline, CDR1 is SEHNR, CDR2 FQNEAQ (reference sequence). V shed 6 bases, J shed 2 bases, and the junction held 21 bases outside the gene matches. The CDR3 has 19 residues. The CDR3 bases are TGTGCCAGCAGATATACCGAGGGGGCAAGGCGACCTAAGAACTATGGCTACACCTTC. Residues: CASRYTEGARRPKNYGYTF.

This clonotype occurred a few times. In this CDR3 the conserved last residue, phenylalanine or tryptophan, is missing, so a read error is likely. The limits of the CDR3 on the DNA are not certain, so only TCRdb's listed CDR3 is given. V and J are TRBV27 and TRBJ2-4; TRBD1, the D gene given by the table, was not confirmed from the DNA. The germline CDR1 and CDR2 sequences are MNHEY and SMNVEV (reference sequence). The CDR3 is 12 amino acids long, termini counted. This CDR3 reads CASSPPTGGFYL.

Comments on this clonotype: A much larger clone differs from this one at a single base, so this may be a read error. The chain links TRBV7-2 to TRBJ2-1; D tentatively reads TRBD1 or TRBD2 (6 bases each). The CDR3 has 15 residues. V dropped 4 bases and J dropped 15 bases, with 25 bases sitting between them. Germline V CDR1 and CDR2: SGHTA, FQGNSA. In nucleotides, the CDR3 is TGTGCCAGCAGCTCTGAGCGTCAGGGGACTCGGGGGCTGTTCTTC. This sequence encodes CASSSERQGTRGLFF.

The table lists this clonotype with a few counts. This rearrangement joins TRBV7-9 to TRBJ2-5, with unresolved D. In germline, CDR1 is SEHNR, CDR2 FQNEAQ (reference sequence). The length of the CDR3 is 12 residues. V was cut by 5 bases and J by 4 bases, with 8 bases left in between. CDR3 in DNA: TGTGCCAGCAGCGGGGTGGGAGAGACCCAGTACTTC. This encodes CASSGVGETQYF.